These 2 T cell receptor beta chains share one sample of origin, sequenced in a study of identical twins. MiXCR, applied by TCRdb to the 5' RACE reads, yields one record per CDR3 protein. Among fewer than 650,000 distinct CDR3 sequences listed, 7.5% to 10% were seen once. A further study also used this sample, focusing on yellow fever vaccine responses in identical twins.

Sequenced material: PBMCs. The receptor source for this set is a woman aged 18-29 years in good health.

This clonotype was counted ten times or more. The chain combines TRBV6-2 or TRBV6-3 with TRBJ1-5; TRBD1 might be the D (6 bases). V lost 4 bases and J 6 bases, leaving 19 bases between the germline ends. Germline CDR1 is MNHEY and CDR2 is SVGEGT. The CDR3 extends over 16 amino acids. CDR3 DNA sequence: TGTGCCAGCAGTTTTTCAGGGGCGGGTATTCCTCAGCCCCAGCATTTT. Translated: CASSFSGAGIPQPQHF.

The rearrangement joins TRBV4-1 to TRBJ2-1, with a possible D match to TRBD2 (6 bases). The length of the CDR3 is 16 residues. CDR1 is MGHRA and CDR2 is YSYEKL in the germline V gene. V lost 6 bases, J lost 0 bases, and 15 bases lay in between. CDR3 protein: CASRDWRGSSYNEQFF. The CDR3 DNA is TGCGCCAGCAGAGATTGGCGGGGCAGCTCCTACAATGAGCAGTTCTTC.